These 23 T cell receptor beta chains were sequenced from one sample in a study of cytomegalovirus exposure and HLA in healthy donors. PCR was performed using 60 Vbeta and 13 Jbeta primers. The method was immunoSEQ multiplex PCR; TCRdb's version includes in-frame clones alone and lacks a portion of them. The sample includes around 200,000 clones, roughly 85% of them seen just once. Specimen: PBMCs. These receptors were taken from a woman aged 50 to 65 in good health and CMV-seronegative.

The rearrangement joins TRBV27 to TRBJ1-1, with 7 bases matching TRBD1. With V trimmed by 4 bases and J by 1 base, 9 bases remained unmatched. The germline V gene has CDR1 MNHEY and CDR2 SMNVEV (reference sequence). This CDR3 spans 16 amino acids. For the CDR3, the DNA is TGTGCCAGCAGTTCGAGACCCGGGACAGAGAACACTGAAGCTTTCTTT. This gives the protein CASSSRPGTENTEAFF.

The J gene is TRBJ1-5, the V gene TRBV6-6; D not certain. Germline V gives CDR1 MNHNY, CDR2 SVGAGI (reference sequence). The CDR3 is 13 amino acids. The V end lost 6 bases, the J end lost 9 bases, and 15 bases lay between the germline ends. The CDR3 sequence: CASSQTSPGPQHF. The CDR3 bases are TGTGCCAGCAGCCAGACATCCCCTGGGCCCCAGCATTTT.

This clone turned up a few times. V gene TRBV28 combines with J gene TRBJ2-5; 10 positions match TRBD1. There are 19 residues in the CDR3. Germline values: CDR1 MDHEN, CDR2 SYDVKM. V lost 1 base, J lost 4 bases, and 15 bases stayed unmatched. The CDR3 reads CASSLSGTGDSVDIETQYF. CDR3 nucleotide sequence: TGTGCCAGCAGTTTATCCGGGACAGGGGATTCAGTGGATATAGAGACCCAGTACTTC.

The V gene is TRBV11-2, the J gene TRBJ2-7; D is perhaps TRBD2 (6 bases). With 1 base removed from V and 4 bases from J, the gap between germline ends came to 11 bases. CDR3 length: 14 residues. The germline gives CDR1 SGHAT, CDR2 FQNNGV. The DNA for the CDR3 is TGTGCCAGCAGCTTAGTCGCGGGGTATTACGAGCAGTACTTC. Amino acids: CASSLVAGYYEQYF.

This rearrangement joins TRBV7-2 to TRBJ2-1; D might be TRBD1 (5 bases). V lost 1 base, J lost 4 bases, and 8 bases lay in between. The CDR3 sequence is 14 residues long. From germline, CDR1 is SGHTA and CDR2 FQGNSA. The CDR3 reads CASSLEGPYNEQFF. DNA of the CDR3: TGTGCCAGCAGCTTAGAGGGGCCTTACAATGAGCAGTTCTTC.

The rearrangement uses TRBV2 and TRBJ2-1, with 8 positions matching TRBD2. CDR3 size: 14 residues. CDR1 and CDR2 (germline): SNHLY, FYNNEI. J lost 9 bases, V lost 3 bases, and 7 bases had no gene match. CDR3 amino acids: CASSEGLGQGEQFF. The CDR3 nucleotides read TGTGCCAGCAGTGAGGGACTAGGTCAGGGTGAGCAGTTCTTC.

This sequence joins TRBV6-5 and TRBJ1-5; no clear D gene. Per germline, CDR1 MNHEY and CDR2 SVGAGI. V was clipped by 6 bases and J by 7 bases, with 13 bases between them. The CDR3 is 13 residues long. CDR3 coding DNA: TGTGCCAGCAGCGAAAACTCGGGGCAGCCCCAGCATTTT. Its translation is CASSENSGQPQHF.

This clone was counted a few times. The chain carries TRBV27 and TRBJ2-2, with D possibly being TRBD2 (7 bases). Germline CDR1 reads MNHEY; CDR2 reads SMNVEV (reference sequence). This CDR3 is 16 amino acids long. V lost 2 bases and J lost 6, with 16 bases in between. The chain's CDR3 is CASSLKGGREAGELFF. CDR3 nucleotide sequence: TGTGCCAGCAGTTTAAAGGGGGGGAGGGAGGCCGGGGAGCTGTTTTTT.

The chain is built from TRBV6-6 and TRBJ1-1; D not certain. Between the trimmed V and J ends, which lost 6 bases and 1 base, there was a span of 12 bases. Germline-derived CDR1 and CDR2 are MNHNY and SVGAGI (reference sequence). The CDR3 is 14 amino acids. This CDR3 is CASSPRSSNTEAFF. In DNA, the CDR3 is TGTGCCAGCAGCCCGCGATCTTCGAACACTGAAGCTTTCTTT.

The J gene is TRBJ2-2, the V gene TRBV4-2; D gene ambiguous. The CDR3 is 12 amino acids. V shed 4 bases and J shed 6 bases, with 6 bases lying between them. Germline V gene data show CDR1 as LGHNA and CDR2 as YNFKEQ. The DNA for the CDR3 is TGTGCCAGCAGCCCGAGCTCCGGGGAGCTGTTTTTT. Translating gives CASSPSSGELFF.

This clone was found a few times. The V gene is TRBV6-6, the J gene TRBJ1-2, with 8 bases matching TRBD1. Germline CDR1 MNHNY, CDR2 SVGAGI (reference sequence). The V and J ends lost 6 bases and 8 bases, in that order; junction bases with no gene match: 8. This CDR3 has 13 amino acids. The CDR3: CASRPNRGYGYTF. CDR3 in DNA: TGTGCCAGCAGGCCTAACAGGGGGTACGGCTACACCTTC.

The V call is TRBV28, the J call TRBJ1-4, with D hard to call. The CDR3 totals 15 residues. CDR1 and CDR2 from the germline V gene are MDHEN and SYDVKM. Trimming removed 4 bases at V and 4 bases at J, with 13 bases between. The CDR3 region has the DNA TGTGCCAGCAGTTGGGCGGGGAGCAGTAATGAAAAACTGTTTTTT. It is translated as CASSWAGSSNEKLFF.

Only a few counts were recorded for this clone. The V and J genes are TRBV7-9 and TRBJ2-4, with 8 bases identical to TRBD2. The trim removed 5 bases at V and 0 bases at J, leaving 6 bases unmatched. The CDR3 sequence is 16 residues long. Germline V lookup: CDR1 SEHNR, CDR2 FQNEAQ (reference sequence). The CDR3 nucleotides read TGTGCCAGCAGCCTCACCGGGGGGGTAGCCAAAAACATTCAGTACTTC. Translation: CASSLTGGVAKNIQYF.

The chain employs TRBV7-8 and TRBJ2-1; D unclear. This CDR3 contains 15 residues. V was pared by 3 bases and J by 2 bases, with 11 bases between. Germline values: CDR1 SGHVS, CDR2 FQNEAQ. CDR3 nucleotides: TGTGCCAGCAGCTTCGAGCGAGCAGCCTACAATGAGCAGTTCTTC. This codes for CASSFERAAYNEQFF.

The chain employs TRBV14 and TRBJ2-1, with TRBD2 identical over 7 bases. V shed 4 bases, J shed 5 bases, and the junction held 14 bases outside the gene matches. Germline lookup yields CDR1 SGHDN and CDR2 FVKESK. CDR3 length equals 17 residues. The CDR3 bases are TGTGCCAGCAGCCCAGTTGAGGCGGGAGAAAGGAACAATGAGCAGTTCTTC. The encoded protein is CASSPVEAGERNNEQFF.

The gene calls are TRBV19 and TRBJ1-5; 7 bases are shared with TRBD1. Germline CDR1 is LNHDA and CDR2 is SQIVND (reference sequence). This CDR3 spans 21 amino acids. V lost 1 base and J lost 1; bases outside the gene matches: 19. This CDR3 is CASSIAYLLDREGISNQPQHF. In DNA form, the CDR3 reads TGTGCCAGTAGTATAGCCTACCTGCTAGACAGGGAAGGAATAAGCAATCAGCCCCAGCATTTT.

The chain uses TRBV5-5 and TRBJ2-7; D may be TRBD2 (5 bases). The ends were cut back, 5 bases at V and 0 bases at J, with 12 bases in the middle. Germline V gives CDR1 SGHKS, CDR2 YYEKEE (reference sequence). CDR3 length equals 14 residues. The CDR3 DNA follows: TGTGCCAGCAGATATGAAGCGGCCTCCTACGAGCAGTACTTC. Its protein product is CASRYEAASYEQYF.

The chain has TRBV7-2 and TRBJ1-6; D gene ambiguous. V lost 5 bases and J lost 9, with 8 bases in between. Germline V gene data show CDR1 as SGHTA and CDR2 as FQGNSA. The CDR3 is 12 residues long. Written as DNA, the CDR3 is TGTGCCAGCAGCCACGTGAGTTCACCCCTCCACTTT. The encoded protein is CASSHVSSPLHF.

Points on this clone: One junction end disagrees with the germline gene, perhaps due to a read error. The V and J genes are TRBV7-9 and TRBJ2-7; perhaps TRBD1 as D (6 bases). The CDR3 is 14 residues long. Germline V CDR1 and CDR2: SEHNR, FQNEAQ (reference sequence). Here the CDR3 DNA reads TGTTCCAGCAGCTTTACCCCGGACAGTTTTGAGCAGTACTTC. As protein: CSSSFTPDSFEQYF.

The J gene is TRBJ1-2, the V gene TRBV27; D is possibly TRBD1 (5 bases). V was pared by 2 bases and J by 4 bases, with 11 bases between. This CDR3 region has 14 residues. The germline V gene encodes CDR1 MNHEY and CDR2 SMNVEV (reference sequence). The CDR3 loop is CASSLRQGRYGYTF. Written as DNA, the CDR3 is TGTGCCAGCAGTTTAAGGCAGGGCCGCTATGGCTACACCTTC.

The chain has TRBV18 and TRBJ1-5; TRBD1 aligns across 7 bases. This CDR3 contains 13 residues. The germline CDR1 and CDR2 sequences are KGHSH and LQKENI. Germline trimming cut 4 bases from V and 6 bases from J; bases unmatched to any gene: 3. The CDR3 sequence is CASSRQGSQPQHF. CDR3 in DNA: TGTGCCAGCTCACGACAGGGTTCTCAGCCCCAGCATTTT.

The chain recombines TRBV28 with TRBJ1-2; D gene ambiguous. The germline V gene has CDR1 MDHEN and CDR2 SYDVKM. Trimming removed 3 bases at V and 8 bases at J, with 10 bases between. The length of the CDR3 is 12 residues. The CDR3 region is CASSFLGRGYTF. The CDR3 DNA follows: TGTGCCAGCAGTTTCTTGGGGAGGGGCTACACCTTC.

The J gene is TRBJ2-5, the V gene TRBV12-2; the table names TRBD1, a call not compared with the DNA. TRBV12-2 is assigned pseudogene status. CDR3 size: 14 residues. The DNA for the CDR3 is TGTGCAAGTCGCATTGACAGGCACCAAGAGACCCAGTACTTC. Translation gives CASRIDRHQETQYF.